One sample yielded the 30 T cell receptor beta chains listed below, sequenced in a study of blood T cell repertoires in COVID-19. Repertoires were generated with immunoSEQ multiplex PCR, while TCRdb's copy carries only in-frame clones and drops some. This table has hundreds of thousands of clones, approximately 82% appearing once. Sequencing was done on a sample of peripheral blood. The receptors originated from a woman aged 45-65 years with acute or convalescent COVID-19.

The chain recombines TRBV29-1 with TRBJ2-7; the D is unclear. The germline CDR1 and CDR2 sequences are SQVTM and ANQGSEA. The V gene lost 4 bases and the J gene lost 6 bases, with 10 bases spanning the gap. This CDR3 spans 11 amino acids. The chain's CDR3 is CSVGASPEQYF. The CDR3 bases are TGCAGCGTTGGGGCCTCACCCGAGCAGTACTTC.

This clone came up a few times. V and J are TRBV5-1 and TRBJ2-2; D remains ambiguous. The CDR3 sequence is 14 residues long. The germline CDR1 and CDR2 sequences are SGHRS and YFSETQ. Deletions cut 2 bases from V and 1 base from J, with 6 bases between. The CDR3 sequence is CASSFSENTGELFF. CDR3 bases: TGCGCCAGCAGCTTTTCAGAGAACACCGGGGAGCTGTTTTTT.

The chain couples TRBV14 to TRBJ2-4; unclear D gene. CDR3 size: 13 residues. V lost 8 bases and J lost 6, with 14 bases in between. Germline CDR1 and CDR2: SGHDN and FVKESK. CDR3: CASSNGVRNIQYF. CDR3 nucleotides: TGTGCCAGCTCGAACGGAGTCCGAAACATTCAGTACTTC.

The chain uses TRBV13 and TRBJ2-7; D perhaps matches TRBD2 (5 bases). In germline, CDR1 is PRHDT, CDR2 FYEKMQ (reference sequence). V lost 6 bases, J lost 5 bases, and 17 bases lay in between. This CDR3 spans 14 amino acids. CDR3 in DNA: TGTGCCAGCAGTCGAGACGGGGTCCGAGACGAGCAGTACTTC. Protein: CASSRDGVRDEQYF.

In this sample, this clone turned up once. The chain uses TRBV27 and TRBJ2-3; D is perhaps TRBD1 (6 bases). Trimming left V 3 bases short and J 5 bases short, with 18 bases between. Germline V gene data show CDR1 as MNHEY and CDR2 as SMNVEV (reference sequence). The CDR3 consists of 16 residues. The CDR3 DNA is TGTGCCAGCAGTTTCCACCCGGTCGCAGGGGAAGATACGCAGTATTTT. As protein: CASSFHPVAGEDTQYF.

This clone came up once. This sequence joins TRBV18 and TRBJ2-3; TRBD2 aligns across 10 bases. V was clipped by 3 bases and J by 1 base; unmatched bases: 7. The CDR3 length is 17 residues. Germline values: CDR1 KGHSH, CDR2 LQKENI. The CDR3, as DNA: TGTGCCAGCTCACCTATCCCCGGACTAGCGGGCACAGATACGCAGTATTTT. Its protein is CASSPIPGLAGTDTQYF.

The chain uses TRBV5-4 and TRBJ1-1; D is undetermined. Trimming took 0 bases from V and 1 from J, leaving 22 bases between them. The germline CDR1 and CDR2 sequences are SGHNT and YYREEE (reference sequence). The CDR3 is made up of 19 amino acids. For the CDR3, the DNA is TGTGCCAGCAGCTTGGAACTGGGTCGTCGGGGTTTTAAGAACACTGAAGCTTTCTTT. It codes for CASSLELGRRGFKNTEAFF.

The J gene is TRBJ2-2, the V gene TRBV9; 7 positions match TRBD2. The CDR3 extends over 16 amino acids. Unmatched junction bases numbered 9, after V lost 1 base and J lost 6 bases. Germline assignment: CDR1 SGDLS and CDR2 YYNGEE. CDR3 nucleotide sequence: TGTGCCAGCAGCGTAAACCGCCTAGCGGATTCCGGGGAGCTGTTTTTT. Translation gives CASSVNRLADSGELFF. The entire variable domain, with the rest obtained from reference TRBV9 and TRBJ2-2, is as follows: DSGVTQTPKHLITATGQRVTLRCSPRSGDLSVYWYQQSLDQGLQFLIQYYNGEERAKGNILERFSAQQFPDLHSELNLSSLELGDSALYFCASSVNRLADSGELFFGEGSRLTVL.

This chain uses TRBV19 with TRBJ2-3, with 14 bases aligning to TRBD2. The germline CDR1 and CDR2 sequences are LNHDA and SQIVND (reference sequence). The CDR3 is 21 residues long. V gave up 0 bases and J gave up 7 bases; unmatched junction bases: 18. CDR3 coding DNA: TGTGCCAGTAGTATAGACGGGGGGGACAAGGGGACTAGCGGGAGTTATCATACGCAGTATTTT. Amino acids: CASSIDGGDKGTSGSYHTQYF.

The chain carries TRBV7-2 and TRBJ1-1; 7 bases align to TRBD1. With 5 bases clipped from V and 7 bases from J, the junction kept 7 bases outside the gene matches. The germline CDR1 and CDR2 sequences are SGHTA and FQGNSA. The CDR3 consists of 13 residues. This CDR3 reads CASSEGARDEAFF. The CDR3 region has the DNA TGTGCCAGCAGCGAGGGGGCGAGGGATGAAGCTTTCTTT. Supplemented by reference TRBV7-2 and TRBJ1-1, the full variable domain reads GAGVSQSPSNKVTEKGKDVELRCDPISGHTALYWYRQSLGQGLEFLIYFQGNSAPDKSGLPSDRFSAERTGGSVSTLTIQRTQQEDSAVYLCASSEGARDEAFFGQGTRLTVV.

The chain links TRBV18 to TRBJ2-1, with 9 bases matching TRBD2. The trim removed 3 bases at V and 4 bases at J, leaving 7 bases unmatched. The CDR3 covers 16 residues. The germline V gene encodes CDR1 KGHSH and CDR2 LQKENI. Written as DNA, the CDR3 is TGTGCCAGCTCACCCATAGGACTAGCGCAATACAATGAGCAGTTCTTC. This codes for CASSPIGLAQYNEQFF.

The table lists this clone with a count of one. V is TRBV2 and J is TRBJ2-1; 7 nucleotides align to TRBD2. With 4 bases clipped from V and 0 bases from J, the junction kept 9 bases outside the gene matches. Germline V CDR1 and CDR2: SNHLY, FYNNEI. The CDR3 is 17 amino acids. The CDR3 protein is CASSGDSGPLSYNEQFF. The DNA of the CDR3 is TGTGCCAGCAGTGGGGATAGCGGGCCCCTCTCCTACAATGAGCAGTTCTTC.

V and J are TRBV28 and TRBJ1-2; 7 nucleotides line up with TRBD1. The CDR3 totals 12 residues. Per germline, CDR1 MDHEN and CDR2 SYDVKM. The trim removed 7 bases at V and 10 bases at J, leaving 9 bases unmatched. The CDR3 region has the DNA TGTGCCAGCACTACAGGGGTTTTAGACTACACCTTC. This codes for CASTTGVLDYTF.

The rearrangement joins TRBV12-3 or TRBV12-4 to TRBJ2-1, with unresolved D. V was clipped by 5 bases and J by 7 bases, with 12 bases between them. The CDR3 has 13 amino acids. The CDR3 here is CASSPSPGNEQFF. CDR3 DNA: TGTGCCAGCAGTCCATCGCCCGGGAATGAGCAGTTCTTC.

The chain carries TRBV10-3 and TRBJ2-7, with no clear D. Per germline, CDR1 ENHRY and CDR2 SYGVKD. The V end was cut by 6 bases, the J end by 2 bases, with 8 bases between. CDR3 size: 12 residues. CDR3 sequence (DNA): TGTGCCATCAGCGTCGACACCTACGAGCAGTACTTC. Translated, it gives CAISVDTYEQYF.

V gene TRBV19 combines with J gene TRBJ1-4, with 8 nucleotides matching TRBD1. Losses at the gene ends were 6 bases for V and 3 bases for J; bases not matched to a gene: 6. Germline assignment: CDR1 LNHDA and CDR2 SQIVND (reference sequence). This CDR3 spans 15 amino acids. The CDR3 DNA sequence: TGTGCCAGTAGCCCACCGGGACAGGCTAATGAAAAACTGTTTTTT. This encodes CASSPPGQANEKLFF.

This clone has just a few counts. This chain's CDR3 is CASSLGPRVSPLHF. CDR3 bases: TGTGCCAGCAGCCTAGGCCCTCGGGTTTCACCCCTCCACTTT. The chain employs TRBV28 and TRBJ1-6; D is undetermined. Germline CDR1 and CDR2: MDHEN and SYDVKM. CDR3 length: 14 residues. V shed 6 bases and J shed 9 bases, with 15 bases lying between them.

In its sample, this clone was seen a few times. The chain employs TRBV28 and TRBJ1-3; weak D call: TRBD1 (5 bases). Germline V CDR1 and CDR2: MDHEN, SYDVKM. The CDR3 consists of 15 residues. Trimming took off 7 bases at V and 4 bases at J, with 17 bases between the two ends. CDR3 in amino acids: CASIPGGVKGNTIYF. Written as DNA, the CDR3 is TGTGCCAGCATCCCCGGGGGGGTAAAAGGAAACACCATATATTTT.

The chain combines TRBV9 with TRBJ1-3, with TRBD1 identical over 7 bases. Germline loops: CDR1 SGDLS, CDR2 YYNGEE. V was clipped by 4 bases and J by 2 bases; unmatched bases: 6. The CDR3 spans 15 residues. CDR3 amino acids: CASSPRQGAGNTIYF. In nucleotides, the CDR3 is TGTGCCAGCAGCCCGAGACAGGGAGCTGGAAACACCATATATTTT.

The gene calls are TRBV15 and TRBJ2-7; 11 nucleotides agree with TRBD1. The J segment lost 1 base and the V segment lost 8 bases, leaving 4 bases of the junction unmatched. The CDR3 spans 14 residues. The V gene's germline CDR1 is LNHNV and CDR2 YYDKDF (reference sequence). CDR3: CATGRDRGSYEQYF. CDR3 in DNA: TGTGCCACCGGGCGGGACAGGGGGTCCTACGAGCAGTACTTC.

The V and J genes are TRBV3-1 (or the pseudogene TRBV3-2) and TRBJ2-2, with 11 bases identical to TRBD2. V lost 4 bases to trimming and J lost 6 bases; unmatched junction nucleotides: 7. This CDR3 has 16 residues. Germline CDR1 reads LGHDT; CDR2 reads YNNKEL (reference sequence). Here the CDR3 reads CASSRPRLAGSGELFF. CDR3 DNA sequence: TGTGCCAGCAGCCGTCCGCGACTAGCGGGATCCGGGGAGCTGTTTTTT.

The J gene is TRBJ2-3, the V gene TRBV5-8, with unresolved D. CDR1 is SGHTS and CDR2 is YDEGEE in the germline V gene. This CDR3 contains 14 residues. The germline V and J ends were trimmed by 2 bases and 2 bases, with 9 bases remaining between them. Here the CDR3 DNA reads TGTGCCAGCAGCTTCGGCCAGGCCACAGATACGCAGTATTTT. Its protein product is CASSFGQATDTQYF. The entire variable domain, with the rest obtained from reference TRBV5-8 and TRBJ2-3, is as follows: EAGVTQSPTHLIKTRGQQATLRCSPISGHTSVYWYQQALGLGLQFLLWYDEGEERNRGNFPPRFSGRQFPNYSSELNVNALELEDSALYLCASSFGQATDTQYFGPGTRLTVL.

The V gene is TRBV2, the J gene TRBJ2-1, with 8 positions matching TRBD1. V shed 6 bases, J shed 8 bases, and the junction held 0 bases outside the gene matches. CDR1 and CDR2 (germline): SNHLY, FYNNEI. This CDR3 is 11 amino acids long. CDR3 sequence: CASRTGDEQFF. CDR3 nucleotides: TGTGCCAGCAGGACAGGGGATGAGCAGTTCTTC.

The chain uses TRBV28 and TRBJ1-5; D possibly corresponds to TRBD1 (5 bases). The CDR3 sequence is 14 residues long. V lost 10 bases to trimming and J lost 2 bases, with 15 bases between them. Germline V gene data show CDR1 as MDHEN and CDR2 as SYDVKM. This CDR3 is CATGTALGNQPQHF. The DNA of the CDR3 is TGTGCCACCGGGACTGCTCTCGGCAATCAGCCCCAGCATTTT.

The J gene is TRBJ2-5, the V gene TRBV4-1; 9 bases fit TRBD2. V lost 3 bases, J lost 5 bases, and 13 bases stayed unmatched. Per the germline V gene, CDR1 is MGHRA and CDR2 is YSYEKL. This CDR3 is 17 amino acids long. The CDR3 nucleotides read TGCGCCAGCAGCCAGTCAGCGGGAGGCCCACGGGGTGAGACCCAGTACTTC. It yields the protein CASSQSAGGPRGETQYF.

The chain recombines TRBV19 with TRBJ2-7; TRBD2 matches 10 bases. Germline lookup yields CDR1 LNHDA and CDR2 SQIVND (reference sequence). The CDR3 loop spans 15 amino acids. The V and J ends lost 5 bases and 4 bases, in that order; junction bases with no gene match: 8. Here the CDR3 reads CASSPSGRAGYEQYF. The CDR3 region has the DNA TGTGCCAGTAGTCCCAGCGGGAGGGCCGGTTACGAGCAGTACTTC.

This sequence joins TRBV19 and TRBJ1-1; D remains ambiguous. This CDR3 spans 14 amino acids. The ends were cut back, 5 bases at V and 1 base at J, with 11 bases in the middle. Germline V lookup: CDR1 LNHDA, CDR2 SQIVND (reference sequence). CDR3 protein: CASSRGPSNTEAFF. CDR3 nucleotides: TGTGCCAGTAGTCGAGGCCCTTCGAACACTGAAGCTTTCTTT.

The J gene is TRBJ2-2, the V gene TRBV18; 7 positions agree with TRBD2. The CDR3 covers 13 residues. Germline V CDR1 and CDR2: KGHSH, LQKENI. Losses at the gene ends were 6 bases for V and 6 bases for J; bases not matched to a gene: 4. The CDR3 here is CASSGREPGELFF. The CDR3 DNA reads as TGTGCCAGCTCGGGGCGGGAGCCCGGGGAGCTGTTTTTT. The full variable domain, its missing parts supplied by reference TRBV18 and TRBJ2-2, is NAGVMQNPRHLVRRRGQEARLRCSPMKGHSHVYWYRQLPEEGLKFMVYLQKENIIDESGMPKERFSAEFPKEGPSILRIQQVVRGDSAAYFCASSGREPGELFFGEGSRLTVL.

The CDR3 sequence: CASSWGGGNSGNTIYF. CDR3 DNA: TGTGCCAGCAGTTGGGGGGGCGGAAACTCTGGAAACACCATATATTTT. The V call is TRBV28, the J call TRBJ1-3; possible D gene TRBD1, 6 bases. V lost 4 bases and J lost 0, with 13 bases in between. Looked up from germline, CDR1 is MDHEN and CDR2 is SYDVKM. The CDR3 runs 16 residues.

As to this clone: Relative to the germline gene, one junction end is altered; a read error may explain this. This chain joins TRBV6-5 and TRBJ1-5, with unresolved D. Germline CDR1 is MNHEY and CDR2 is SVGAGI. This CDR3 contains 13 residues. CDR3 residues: CANSYSRSQPQHF. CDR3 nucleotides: TGTGCCAACAGTTACTCGAGAAGCCAGCCCCAGCATTTT.